A single sample gave rise to the 6 T cell receptor beta chains below, sequenced in a study of Ad26.COV2.S vaccination and SARS-CoV-2 variants. Some clones are missing from TCRdb's copy, which holds only in-frame ones; the method was immunoSEQ multiplex PCR. The table shows some 460,000 clones, with roughly nine tenths occurring only once. Treatment given: roughly 19 received Ad26.COV2.S at low or high dose, single or two shots; about five received placebo; per-sample allocation not given. After the first vaccine or placebo injection, samples were drawn on day 63. Specimen: peripheral blood, collected in a trial of Ad26.COV2.S vaccine versus placebo. The receptor source for this set is a person between 18 and 60 years old who received the Ad26.COV2.S COVID-19 vaccine or a placebo.

The chain links TRBV18 to TRBJ2-3; tentatively, D is TRBD1 (6 bases). V lost 4 bases and J lost 3, with 11 bases in between. CDR3 length equals 14 residues. Germline V lookup: CDR1 KGHSH, CDR2 LQKENI. The DNA of the CDR3 is TGTGCCAGCTCACTTCAGGGGTTAACAGATACGCAGTATTTT. It encodes CASSLQGLTDTQYF.

The J gene is TRBJ1-2, the V gene TRBV30, with D uncertain. The length of the CDR3 is 12 residues. CDR1 and CDR2 from the germline V gene are GTSNPN and SVGIG (reference sequence). Trimming took 1 base from V and 3 from J, leaving 6 bases between them. CDR3 loop: CAWSDRHYGYTF. The CDR3 nucleotides read TGTGCCTGGAGTGACAGACACTATGGCTACACCTTC.

The chain has TRBV6-1 and TRBJ2-7; D gene ambiguous. CDR1 MNHNS and CDR2 SASEGT come from the germline V gene. The CDR3 covers 15 residues. Trimming pared 1 base from V and 0 bases from J, leaving 10 bases between. CDR3 bases: TGTGCCAGCAGTGAAGTAGGGAAAAGCTCCTACGAGCAGTACTTC. Encoded protein: CASSEVGKSSYEQYF.

The V call is TRBV9, the J call TRBJ1-1; TRBD1 agrees at 8 bases. Germline assignment: CDR1 SGDLS and CDR2 YYNGEE. V lost 7 bases to trimming and J lost 5 bases; unmatched junction nucleotides: 13. CDR3 length equals 15 residues. The CDR3 sequence: CASSPSGTGVTEAFF. CDR3 DNA sequence: TGTGCCAGCTCCCCCTCCGGGACAGGAGTAACTGAAGCTTTCTTT.

V usage is TRBV5-1 and J usage is TRBJ1-1, with 7 bases matching TRBD1. This CDR3 has 13 amino acids. V was pared by 4 bases and J by 8 bases, with 8 bases of the junction left unmatched. CDR1 is SGHRS and CDR2 is YFSETQ in the germline V gene. The CDR3 bases are TGCGCCAGCAGCGAGGGACAGCCCGCAGAAGCTTTCTTT. It codes for CASSEGQPAEAFF.

J is TRBJ2-1 and V is TRBV5-1, with TRBD2 as a possible D gene (6 bases). The V and J ends lost 2 bases and 0 bases respectively, with 12 bases between them. The CDR3 has 16 residues. CDR1 SGHRS and CDR2 YFSETQ come from the germline V gene. CDR3 in DNA: TGCGCCAGCAGCTTAATTGTGGGAGGCTCCTACAATGAGCAGTTCTTC. This encodes CASSLIVGGSYNEQFF.